The clone carrying this TCR beta chain was seen a single time. No antigen is known for it. CDR3 size: 13 residues. In germline, CDR1 is SEHNR, CDR2 FQNEAQ (reference sequence). V was shortened by 3 bases and J by 6 bases, with 6 bases between the two germline ends. This record comes from a study of beta chain features in type 1 diabetes. Study-wide points: Researchers report that Type 1 diabetes patients had moderately but significantly shorter TCRB CDR3s across all four CD4+ subsets.

Expressed TCRB transcripts got sequenced, as all isolated RNA was reverse transcribed. Regulatory, naive and central memory T cell samples averaged around 3.5 million reads. The table came from immunoSEQ multiplex PCR; TCRdb's copy has only in-frame clones and leaves some out. The sample yields 240,000 or so clones, roughly two thirds seen once. The chain links TRBV7-9 to TRBJ1-6; the D gene is possibly TRBD1 (5 bases). The clonotype comes from a man under 40 in good health. The material sequenced was naive CD4+ T cells from blood. The CDR3 DNA is TGTGCCAGCAGCTTTGGGGGTAATTCACCCCTCCACTTT. Protein product: CASSFGGNSPLHF.